The sequence of this T cell receptor beta chain was determined in a study of neurological immune-mediated disorders (dated by TCRdb to the late 2010s). At the level of the whole study: Using UMI-based sequencing, the study compared peripheral blood TCR-beta repertoires from patients with HTLV-I-associated myelopathy (HAM/TSP), patients with multiple sclerosis, and healthy controls. Alongside PBMC samples, the set of approximately 100 TCR-beta libraries contained longitudinal samples, technical triplicates, and paired CD4+ and CD8+ T-cell subsets that had been sorted. The cohort was made up of 68 subjects, consisting of some 15 HAM/TSP patients, some 35 multiple sclerosis patients and around 20 healthy controls.

cDNA was synthesized by template-switch 5'RACE using a primer carrying a 10-nucleotide random unique molecular identifier by which each TCR transcript was tagged. Every sequencing run yielded over 160 million TCR-beta sequences covering 15-18 subjects. The RNeasy kit was used to extract total RNA. The KAPA Real-time Library Amplification kit was used to amplify TCR-beta VDJ regions with primers for the TCR constant region and the 5'RACE anchor. Sample indexes and Illumina adaptors were added in a first PCR, and a second PCR then increased library yield. The roughly 650 bp TCR product was size-selected on a 2% E-gel SizeSelection system after Ampure bead purification. Before pooling, library quality was assessed on a Bioanalyzer, concentration was determined with Qubit, and library quantification was performed with the Kapa Library Quantification kit. An Illumina HiSeq 2500 was used to sequence the libraries paired-end at 2 x 150 bp. To increase sequence diversity, roughly 24-31% phiX was spiked into each library pool. Under the source paper's analysis protocol: The UMI-based MiGEC pipeline processed quality-filtered reads and removed over 80% of raw TCR sequences during error correction. IMGT germline references were used for alignment of VDJ genes, and clonotypes were defined by a unique CDR3 amino acid sequence together with V-J genes. Clonal expansion, Shannon diversity, and CDR3 relatedness (CalcPairwiseDistances, ClusterSamples) were evaluated with VDJtools, and phylogenetic trees were built with CLCbio workbench. Expanded clones were defined as having at least 8 unique UMIs, based on coefficient-of-variation modelling across technical triplicates. TCRdb trimmed public reads at Q25 via fastp, called clones via MiXCR and kept in-frame beta chains. Rows matching on CDR3 protein sequence are summarized as one entry with the most common DNA and genes. TCRdb, not the original authors, processed these V and J calls. This sample gives under 20,000 distinct CDR3 sequences in total; about a quarter of them show up just once. 25% to 35% of the sample belongs to the ten largest clones.

By how much of the sample it makes up, this clonotype is medium-sized (0.01 to 0.1%). This clone's antigen is unknown. Within one base of it there is no much larger clone, and no base qualities were kept. Measured from the cysteine to the phenylalanine, the CDR3 is 11 residues long. The entry retains the CDR3 DNA only, 33 bases that are in frame from base 1. According to the germline V gene, CDR1 reads ENHRY and CDR2 reads SYGVKD. Deletion took 6 bases off V and 3 bases off J, with a span of 5 bases between the germline ends. Libraries from unsorted PBMCs were made from 2 million PBMCs kept in RNAlater at -80 degrees C until RNA extraction. Peripheral blood was subjected to Ficoll-Hypaque density gradient centrifugation to isolate PBMCs, which were then cryopreserved in liquid nitrogen. Paper-wide results and their limitations: No identical CDR3 amino acid sequences were found to be shared among expanded clones across subjects, suggesting that TCR-beta repertoires were private in all groups. TCR clonal expansion was highest in HAM/TSP patients and lowest in MS patients, with MS patients falling below even healthy controls.

This chain is built from TRBV10-3 and TRBJ1-1; a confident D gene designation cannot be given. Sequencing input: PBMCs. The sequence came from a man over 45 with HTLV-1-associated myelopathy (HAM/TSP). The sequenced DNA: TGTGCCATCAGGGAGGACACTGAAGCTTTCTTT. Translated, this gives CAIREDTEAFF.